The present T cell receptor (beta chain) was sequenced within a study of cytomegalovirus exposure and HLA in healthy donors. Whole-study context: Roughly 180 million T cells yielded 117 million unique TCR beta sequences in earlier analysis.

The V end lost 0 bases, the J end lost 4 bases, and 12 bases lay between the germline ends. The CDR3 loop spans 15 amino acids. Germline CDR1 and CDR2: MGHRA and YSYEKL. As concerns this clone: Its antigen is not identified.

Study-level results: Within an earlier analysis, most TCR beta V segments proved productive either about 90% or about 30% of the time. The authors confirmed in vitro that a few CMV-associated chains were specific for CMV antigens. Later analysis associated a missense DCLRE1C variant with TCR beta V- and J-gene trimming.

The PCR had 60 Vbeta and 13 Jbeta primers. Generated by immunoSEQ multiplex PCR, the TCRdb table keeps only in-frame clones and is missing some. The sample includes 150,000 or so clones. The J gene is TRBJ1-1, the V gene TRBV4-1; a weak D match, TRBD1 (5 bases). Source material: PBMCs. The sequence was obtained from a woman aged 45-65 years in good health and CMV-seronegative. CDR3 sequence: CASSQERGVVTEAFF. DNA of the CDR3: TGCGCCAGCAGCCAAGAGCGGGGGGTCGTCACTGAAGCTTTCTTT.